One sample yielded the 16 T cell receptor beta chains listed below, sequenced in a study of yellow fever vaccine responses in identical twins. A single record per CDR3 protein comes from TCRdb applying MiXCR to the RT-PCR reads. The table lists 12,000 or so distinct CDR3 sequences, 80% to 90% of them singletons. Sequenced material: T cells from blood (PBMCs), unsorted or a sorted subset (not recorded which), taken before or after yellow fever vaccination (not recorded which). The receptors here all came from a woman aged 18-29 years who received the yellow fever vaccine.

This clonotype was detected only once. The V gene is TRBV12-3 or TRBV12-4, the J gene TRBJ1-1, with a possible D match to TRBD1 (5 bases). V lost 7 bases, J lost 0 bases, and 12 bases lay in between. CDR3 length: 14 amino acids. CDR3 nucleotides: TGTGCCAGCACCCTGGGACCGCTGAACACTGAAGCTTTCTTT. As protein: CASTLGPLNTEAFF.

V is TRBV14 and J is TRBJ2-4; no firm D call. Germline loops: CDR1 SGHDN, CDR2 FVKESK. Deletions cut 1 base from V and 0 bases from J, with 7 bases between. This CDR3 comprises 15 residues. The CDR3 reads CASSQVLGAKNIQYF. CDR3 nucleotide sequence: TGTGCCAGCAGCCAAGTGCTGGGAGCCAAAAACATTCAGTACTTC.

This clonotype appeared once. This chain uses TRBV4-3 with TRBJ2-2; D may be TRBD1 (6 bases). The CDR3 has 15 amino acids. The germline V gene encodes CDR1 LGHNA and CDR2 YSLEER. V was pared by 3 bases and J by 1 base, with 9 bases between. DNA of the CDR3: TGCGCCAGCAGCCAGTTAGGGGGGAACACCGGGGAGCTGTTTTTT. Encoded protein: CASSQLGGNTGELFF.

This clonotype was observed a single time. This chain connects TRBV11-1 to TRBJ1-1; weak D call: TRBD1 (5 bases). This CDR3 is built from 11 residues. Germline V CDR1 and CDR2: SGHAT, FQDESV (reference sequence). The germline V and J ends were trimmed by 5 bases and 8 bases, with 9 bases remaining between them. The CDR3 nucleotides read TGTGCCAGCAGCCCGCGGGGCGAAGCTTTCTTT. Protein sequence: CASSPRGEAFF. Full variable domain (missing parts from reference TRBV11-1 and TRBJ1-1): EAEVAQSPRYKITEKSQAVAFWCDPISGHATLYWYRQILGQGPELLVQFQDESVVDDSQLPKDRFSAERLKGVDSTLKIQPAELGDSAMYLCASSPRGEAFFGQGTRLTVV.

The rearrangement uses TRBV20-1 and TRBJ2-3; possibly TRBD2 for D (5 bases). The V end lost 6 bases, the J end lost 2 bases, and 18 bases lay between the germline ends. CDR3 size: 15 residues. CDR1 and CDR2 from the germline V gene are DFQATT and SNEGSKA (reference sequence). The CDR3 protein is CSAILTTGVTDTQYF. DNA of the CDR3: TGCAGTGCCATCCTTACTACCGGGGTCACAGATACGCAGTATTTT.

This clonotype was seen only once. This chain uses TRBV13 with TRBJ2-5, with D uncertain. The V end lost 8 bases, the J end lost 5 bases, and 18 bases lay between the germline ends. The CDR3 covers 14 residues. Germline lookup yields CDR1 PRHDT and CDR2 FYEKMQ (reference sequence). CDR3 sequence reads: CASSNYGFGETQYF. CDR3 in DNA: TGTGCCAGCTCCAACTACGGGTTTGGGGAGACCCAGTACTTC.

This chain joins TRBV7-3 and TRBJ2-1; unclear D gene. The CDR3 is 16 amino acids. The V gene lost 4 bases and the J gene lost 0 bases, with 13 bases spanning the gap. CDR1 and CDR2 from the germline V gene are SGHTA and FQGTGA. The CDR3 DNA reads TGTGCCAGCAGCTACATCCCTCGGGCCTCCTACAATGAGCAGTTCTTC. Translated: CASSYIPRASYNEQFF.

The chain uses TRBV11-1 and TRBJ2-7, with D perhaps TRBD1 or TRBD2 (5 bases each). The V end lost 4 bases, the J end lost 3 bases, and 13 bases lay between the germline ends. This CDR3 has 14 amino acids. CDR1 SGHAT and CDR2 FQDESV come from the germline V gene (reference sequence). The CDR3 DNA reads as TGTGCCAGCAGCTCCCAGTCGGGGCTCTACGAGCAGTACTTC. This gives the protein CASSSQSGLYEQYF.

This chain links TRBV12-3 or TRBV12-4 with TRBJ1-2; D remains ambiguous. This CDR3 contains 13 residues. Trimming shortened V by 3 bases and J by 1 base, and 6 bases separated the two germline ends. The chain's CDR3 is CASSLGNNYGYTF. The CDR3 nucleotides are TGTGCCAGCAGTTTGGGCAATAACTATGGCTACACCTTC.

This chain joins TRBV11-2 and TRBJ2-5, with 7 positions matching TRBD2. This CDR3 has 14 amino acids. Per germline, CDR1 SGHAT and CDR2 FQNNGV. Germline trimming cut 4 bases from V and 5 bases from J; bases unmatched to any gene: 7. DNA for the CDR3: TGTGCCAGCAGCTATCGCCCGGGGGGTGAGACCCAGTACTTC. It translates to CASSYRPGGETQYF.

V usage is TRBV29-1 and J usage is TRBJ1-5; D is perhaps TRBD1 (6 bases). The CDR3 is 13 amino acids. Germline V gives CDR1 SQVTM, CDR2 ANQGSEA. The ends were cut back, 6 bases at V and 4 bases at J, with 13 bases in the middle. CDR3 sequence reads: CSVSGGWNQPQHF. CDR3 in DNA: TGCAGCGTGTCGGGGGGCTGGAATCAGCCCCAGCATTTT.

The genes are TRBV11-3 and TRBJ2-7; a possible D gene is TRBD1 (6 bases). CDR1 and CDR2 from the germline V gene are SGHNT and YENEEA. The germline V and J ends were trimmed by 0 bases and 2 bases, with 8 bases remaining between them. The CDR3 totals 14 residues. The CDR3: CASSLDDRTYEQYF. CDR3 DNA sequence: TGTGCCAGCAGCTTAGACGACAGGACCTACGAGCAGTACTTC.

V and J are TRBV7-1 and TRBJ1-1, with 7 bases matching TRBD1. TRBV7-1 is reported as an ORF; its role is uncertain. Trimming cost V 3 bases and J 0 bases; bases outside gene matches: 4. The CDR3 consists of 15 residues. CDR3 loop: CASSSGQVLNTEAFF. CDR3 coding DNA: TGTGCCAGCAGCTCCGGACAGGTCCTGAACACTGAAGCTTTCTTT.

This chain's CDR3 is CASSLDGGRRTGELFF. The CDR3 DNA follows: TGTGCCAGCAGCTTAGATGGCGGGAGGCGAACCGGGGAGCTGTTTTTT. The V gene is TRBV11-3, the J gene TRBJ2-2; 8 nucleotides match TRBD2. The CDR3 loop spans 16 amino acids. The trim removed 0 bases at V and 5 bases at J, leaving 5 bases unmatched. The V gene's germline CDR1 is SGHNT and CDR2 YENEEA. Looking up the rest from reference TRBV11-3 and TRBJ2-2 gives the full variable domain: EAGVVQSPRYKIIEKKQPVAFWCNPISGHNTLYWYLQNLGQGPELLIRYENEEAVDDSQLPKDRFSAERLKGVDSTLKIQPAELGDSAVYLCASSLDGGRRTGELFFGEGSRLTVL.

This sequence joins TRBV29-1 and TRBJ1-1; D is perhaps TRBD1 (6 bases). V lost 7 bases to trimming and J lost 0 bases, with 9 bases between them. The CDR3 is made up of 12 amino acids. Germline V gene sequence: CDR1 SQVTM, CDR2 ANQGSEA. The CDR3 protein is CSAGQLNTEAFF. The CDR3 DNA reads TGCAGCGCCGGACAGCTGAACACTGAAGCTTTCTTT. The whole variable domain, filled in from reference TRBV29-1 and TRBJ1-1, reads SAVISQKPSRDICQRGTSLTIQCQVDSQVTMMFWYRQQPGQSLTLIATANQGSEATYESGFVIDKFPISRPNLTFSTLTVSNMSPEDSSIYLCSAGQLNTEAFFGQGTRLTVV.

The chain joins TRBV12-3 or TRBV12-4 to TRBJ2-1, with D possibly called TRBD1 or TRBD2 (5 bases each). The length of the CDR3 is 11 residues. V lost 7 bases and J 8 bases, leaving 9 bases between the germline ends. This CDR3 reads CASTRGYEQFF. CDR3 bases: TGTGCCAGCACGAGGGGTTATGAGCAGTTCTTC.